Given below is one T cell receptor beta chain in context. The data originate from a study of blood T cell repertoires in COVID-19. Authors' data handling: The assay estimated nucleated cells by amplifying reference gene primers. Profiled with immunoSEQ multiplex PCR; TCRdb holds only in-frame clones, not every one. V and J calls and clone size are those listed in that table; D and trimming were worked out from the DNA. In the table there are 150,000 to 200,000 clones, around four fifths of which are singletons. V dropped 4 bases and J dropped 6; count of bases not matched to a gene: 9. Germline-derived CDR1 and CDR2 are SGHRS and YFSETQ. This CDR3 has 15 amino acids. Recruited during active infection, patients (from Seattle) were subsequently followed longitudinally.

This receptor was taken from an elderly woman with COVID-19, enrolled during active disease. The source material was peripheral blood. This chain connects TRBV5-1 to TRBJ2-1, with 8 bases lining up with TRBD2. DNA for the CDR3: TGCGCCAGCAGCCCGGGGGGACTAGAGGGCAATGAGCAGTTCTTC. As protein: CASSPGGLEGNEQFF.